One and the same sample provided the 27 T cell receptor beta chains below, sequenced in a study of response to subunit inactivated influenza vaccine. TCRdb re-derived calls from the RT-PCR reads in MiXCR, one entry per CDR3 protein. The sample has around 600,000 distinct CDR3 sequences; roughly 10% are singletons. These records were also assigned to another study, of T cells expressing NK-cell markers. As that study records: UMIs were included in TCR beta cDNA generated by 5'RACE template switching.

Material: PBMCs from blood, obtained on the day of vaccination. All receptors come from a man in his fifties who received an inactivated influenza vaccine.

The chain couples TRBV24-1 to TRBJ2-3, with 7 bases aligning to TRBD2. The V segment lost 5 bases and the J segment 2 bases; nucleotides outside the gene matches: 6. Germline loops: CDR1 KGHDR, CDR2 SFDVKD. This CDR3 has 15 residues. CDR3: CATSAVAGPTDTQYF. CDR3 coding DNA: TGTGCCACCAGTGCGGTAGCGGGCCCCACAGATACGCAGTATTTT.

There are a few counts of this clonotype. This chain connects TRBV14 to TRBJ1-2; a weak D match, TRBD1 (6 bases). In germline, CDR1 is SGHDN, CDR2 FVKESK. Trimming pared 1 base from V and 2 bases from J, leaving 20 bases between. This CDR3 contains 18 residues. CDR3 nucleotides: TGTGCCAGCAGCCAAGGTCCGGTCGGAAGGGGGTTCAACTATGGCTACACCTTC. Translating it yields CASSQGPVGRGFNYGYTF.

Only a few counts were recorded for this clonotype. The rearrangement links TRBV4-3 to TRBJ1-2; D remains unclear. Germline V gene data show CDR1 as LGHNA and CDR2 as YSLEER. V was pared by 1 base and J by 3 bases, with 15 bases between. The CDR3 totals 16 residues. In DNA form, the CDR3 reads TGCGCCAGCAGCCAAGCGGTGCGCAGGCGGGACTATGGCTACACCTTC. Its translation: CASSQAVRRRDYGYTF.

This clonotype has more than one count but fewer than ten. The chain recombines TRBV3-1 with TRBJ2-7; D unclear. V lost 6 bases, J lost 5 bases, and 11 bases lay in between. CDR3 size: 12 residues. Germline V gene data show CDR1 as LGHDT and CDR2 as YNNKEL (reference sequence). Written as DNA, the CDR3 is TGTGCCAGCAGTCTTAACCCGCACGAGCAGTACTTC. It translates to CASSLNPHEQYF.

The chain's CDR3 is CATSREIRGGEDGYTF. The CDR3 DNA is TGTGCCACCAGCAGGGAAATACGTGGAGGGGAGGATGGCTACACCTTC. V usage is TRBV15 and J usage is TRBJ1-2, with D maybe TRBD1 (5 bases). The CDR3 consists of 16 residues. Germline lookup yields CDR1 LNHNV and CDR2 YYDKDF (reference sequence). V gave up 3 bases and J gave up 6 bases, with 20 bases separating them.

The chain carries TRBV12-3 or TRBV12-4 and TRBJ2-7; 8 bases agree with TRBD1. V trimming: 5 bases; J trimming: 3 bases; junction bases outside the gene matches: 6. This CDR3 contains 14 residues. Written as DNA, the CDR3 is TGTGCCAGCAGTCGGGACAGGAGACTCTACGAGCAGTACTTC. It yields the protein CASSRDRRLYEQYF.

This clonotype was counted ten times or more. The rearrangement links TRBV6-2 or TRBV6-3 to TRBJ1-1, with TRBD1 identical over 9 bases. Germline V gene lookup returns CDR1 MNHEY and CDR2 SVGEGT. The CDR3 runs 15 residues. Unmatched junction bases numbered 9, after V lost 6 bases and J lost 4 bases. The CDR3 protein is CASRPLQGAATEAFF. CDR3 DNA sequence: TGTGCCAGCAGGCCATTACAGGGGGCCGCCACTGAAGCTTTCTTT.

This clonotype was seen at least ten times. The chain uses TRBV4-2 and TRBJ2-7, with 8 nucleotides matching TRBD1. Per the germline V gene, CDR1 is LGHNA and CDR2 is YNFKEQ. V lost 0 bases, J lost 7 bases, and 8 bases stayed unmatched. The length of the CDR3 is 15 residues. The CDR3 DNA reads TGTGCCAGCAGCCAAGAAAGCGGACAGGGAAGGGAGCAGTACTTC. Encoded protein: CASSQESGQGREQYF.

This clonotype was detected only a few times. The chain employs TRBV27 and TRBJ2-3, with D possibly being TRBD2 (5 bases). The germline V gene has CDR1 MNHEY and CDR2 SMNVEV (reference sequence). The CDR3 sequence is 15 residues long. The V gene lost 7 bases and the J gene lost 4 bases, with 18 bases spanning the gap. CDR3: CASTTTREKADTQYF. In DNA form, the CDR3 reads TGTGCCAGCACCACTACGAGGGAGAAGGCAGATACGCAGTATTTT.

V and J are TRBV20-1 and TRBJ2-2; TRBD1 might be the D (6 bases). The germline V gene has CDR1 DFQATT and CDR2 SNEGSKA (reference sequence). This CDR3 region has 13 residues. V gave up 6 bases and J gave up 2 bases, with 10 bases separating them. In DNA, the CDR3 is TGCAGTGCCCCGACAGGAAACACCGGGGAGCTGTTTTTT. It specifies CSAPTGNTGELFF.

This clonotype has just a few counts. This CDR3 reads CSVIKAASTDTQYF. CDR3 DNA sequence: TGCAGCGTGATTAAAGCGGCTAGCACAGATACGCAGTATTTT. The genes are TRBV29-1 and TRBJ2-3; D is possibly TRBD2 (5 bases). With 6 bases removed from V and 0 bases from J, the gap between germline ends came to 13 bases. CDR3 length: 14 amino acids. Germline-derived CDR1 and CDR2 are SQVTM and ANQGSEA.

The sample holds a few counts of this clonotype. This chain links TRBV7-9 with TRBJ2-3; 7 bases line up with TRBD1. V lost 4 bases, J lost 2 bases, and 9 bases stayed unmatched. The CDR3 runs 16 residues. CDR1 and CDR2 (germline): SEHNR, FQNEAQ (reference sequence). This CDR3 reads CASSSQGSAHTDTQYF. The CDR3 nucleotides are TGTGCCAGCAGCTCACAGGGGAGTGCGCACACAGATACGCAGTATTTT.

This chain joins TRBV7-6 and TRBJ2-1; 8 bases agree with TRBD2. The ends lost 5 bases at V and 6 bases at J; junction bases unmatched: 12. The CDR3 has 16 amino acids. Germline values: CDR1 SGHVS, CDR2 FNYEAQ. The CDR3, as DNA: TGTGCCAGCAGCACCCCAGAGCGGGAGACTCTCAATGAGCAGTTCTTC. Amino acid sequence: CASSTPERETLNEQFF.

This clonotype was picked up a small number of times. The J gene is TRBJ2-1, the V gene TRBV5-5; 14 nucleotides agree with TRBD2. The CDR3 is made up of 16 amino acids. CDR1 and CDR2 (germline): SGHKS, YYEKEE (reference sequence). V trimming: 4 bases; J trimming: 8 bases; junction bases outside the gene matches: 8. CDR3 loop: CASSRRGLAGADEQFF. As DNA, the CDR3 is TGTGCCAGCAGCAGAAGGGGACTAGCGGGAGCCGATGAGCAGTTCTTC. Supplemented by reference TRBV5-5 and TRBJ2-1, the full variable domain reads DAGVTQSPTHLIKTRGQQVTLRCSPISGHKSVSWYQQVLGQGPQFIFQYYEKEERGRGNFPDRFSARQFPNYSSELNVNALLLGDSALYLCASSRRGLAGADEQFFGPGTRLTVL.

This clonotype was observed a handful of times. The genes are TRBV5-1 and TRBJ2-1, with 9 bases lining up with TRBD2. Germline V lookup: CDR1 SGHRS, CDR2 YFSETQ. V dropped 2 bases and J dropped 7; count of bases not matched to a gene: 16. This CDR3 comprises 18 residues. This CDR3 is CASSLSLAGTAGENEQFF. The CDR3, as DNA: TGCGCCAGCAGCTTAAGTCTAGCGGGAACGGCGGGGGAAAATGAGCAGTTCTTC.

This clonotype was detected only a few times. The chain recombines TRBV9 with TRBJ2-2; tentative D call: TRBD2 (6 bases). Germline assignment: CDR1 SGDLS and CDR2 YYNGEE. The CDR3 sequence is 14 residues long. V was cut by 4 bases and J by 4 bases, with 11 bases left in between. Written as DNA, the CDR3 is TGTGCCAGCAGCCCTTATAGCGGCACCGGGGAGCTGTTTTTT. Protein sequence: CASSPYSGTGELFF.

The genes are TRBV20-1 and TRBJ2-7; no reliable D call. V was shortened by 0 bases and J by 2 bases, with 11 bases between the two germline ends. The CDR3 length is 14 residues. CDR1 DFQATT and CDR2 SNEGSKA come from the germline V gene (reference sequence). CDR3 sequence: CSARDLERPYEQYF. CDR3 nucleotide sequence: TGCAGTGCTAGAGATCTCGAGCGACCCTACGAGCAGTACTTC.

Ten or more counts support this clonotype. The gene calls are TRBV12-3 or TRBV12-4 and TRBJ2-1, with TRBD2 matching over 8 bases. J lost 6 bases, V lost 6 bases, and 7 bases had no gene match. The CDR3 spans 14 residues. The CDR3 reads CASRYRREVNEQFF. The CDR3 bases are TGTGCCAGCAGATACAGGCGGGAGGTCAATGAGCAGTTCTTC.

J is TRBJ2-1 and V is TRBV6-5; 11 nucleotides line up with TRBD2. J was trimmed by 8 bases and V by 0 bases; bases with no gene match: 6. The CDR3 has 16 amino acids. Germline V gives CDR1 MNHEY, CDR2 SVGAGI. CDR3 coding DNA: TGTGCCAGCAGTTACTCGTCTAGCGGGAGGTTGCATGAGCAGTTCTTC. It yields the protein CASSYSSSGRLHEQFF.

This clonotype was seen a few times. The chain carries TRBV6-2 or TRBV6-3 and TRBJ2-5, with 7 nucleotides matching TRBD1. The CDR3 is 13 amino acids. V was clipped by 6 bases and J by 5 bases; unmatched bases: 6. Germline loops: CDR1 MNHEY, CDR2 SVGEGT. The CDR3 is CASRRQGDETQYF. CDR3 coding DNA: TGTGCCAGCAGGCGACAGGGAGATGAGACCCAGTACTTC.

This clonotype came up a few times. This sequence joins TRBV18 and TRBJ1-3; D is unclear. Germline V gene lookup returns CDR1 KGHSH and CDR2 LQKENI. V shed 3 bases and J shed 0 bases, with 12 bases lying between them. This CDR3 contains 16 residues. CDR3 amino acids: CASSPFGVSSGNTIYF. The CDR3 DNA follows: TGTGCCAGCTCACCCTTTGGAGTGAGCTCTGGAAACACCATATATTTT.

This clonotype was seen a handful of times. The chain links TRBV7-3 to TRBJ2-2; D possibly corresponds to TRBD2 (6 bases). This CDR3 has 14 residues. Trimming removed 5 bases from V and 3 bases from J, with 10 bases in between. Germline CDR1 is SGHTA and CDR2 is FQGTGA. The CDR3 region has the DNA TGTGCCAGCAGCCGGGGGACCTACACCGGGGAGCTGTTTTTT. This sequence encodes CASSRGTYTGELFF. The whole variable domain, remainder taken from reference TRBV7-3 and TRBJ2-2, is GAGVSQTPSNKVTEKGKYVELRCDPISGHTALYWYRQSLGQGPEFLIYFQGTGAADDSGLPNDRFFAVRPEGSVSTLKIQRTERGDSAVYLCASSRGTYTGELFFGEGSRLTVL.

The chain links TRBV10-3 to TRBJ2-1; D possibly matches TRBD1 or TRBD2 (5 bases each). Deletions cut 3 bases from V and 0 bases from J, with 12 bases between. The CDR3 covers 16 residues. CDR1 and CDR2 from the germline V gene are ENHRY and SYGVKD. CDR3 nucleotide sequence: TGTGCCATCAGTGACCAGCGGCAGGGCTCCTACAATGAGCAGTTCTTC. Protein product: CAISDQRQGSYNEQFF.

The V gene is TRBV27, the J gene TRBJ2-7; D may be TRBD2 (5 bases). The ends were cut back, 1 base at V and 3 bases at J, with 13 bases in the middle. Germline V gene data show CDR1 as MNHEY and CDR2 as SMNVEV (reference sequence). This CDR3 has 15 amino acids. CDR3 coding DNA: TGTGCCAGCAGTTTATGGTCCAGCGGCCTCTACGAGCAGTACTTC. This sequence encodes CASSLWSSGLYEQYF.

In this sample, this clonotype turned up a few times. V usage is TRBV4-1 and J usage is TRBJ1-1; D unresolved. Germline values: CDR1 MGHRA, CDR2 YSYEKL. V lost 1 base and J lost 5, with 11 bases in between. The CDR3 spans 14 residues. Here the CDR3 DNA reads TGCGCCAGCAGCCAAGCTGAGGGATGGACTGAAGCTTTCTTT. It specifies CASSQAEGWTEAFF.

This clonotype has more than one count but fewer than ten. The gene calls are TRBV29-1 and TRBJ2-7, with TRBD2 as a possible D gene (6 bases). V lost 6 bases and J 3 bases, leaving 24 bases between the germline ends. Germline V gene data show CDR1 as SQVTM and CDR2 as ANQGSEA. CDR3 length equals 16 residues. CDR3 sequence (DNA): TGCAGCGTCTCTCCGGGACTCGGAGCGGGTTTCTACGAGCAGTACTTC. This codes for CSVSPGLGAGFYEQYF.

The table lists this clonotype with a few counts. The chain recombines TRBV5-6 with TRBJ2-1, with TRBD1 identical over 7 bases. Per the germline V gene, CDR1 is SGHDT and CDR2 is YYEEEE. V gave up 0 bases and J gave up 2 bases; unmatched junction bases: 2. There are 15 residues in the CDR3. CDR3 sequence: CASSLEDRTYNEQFF. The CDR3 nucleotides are TGTGCCAGCAGCTTGGAGGACAGGACCTACAATGAGCAGTTCTTC.